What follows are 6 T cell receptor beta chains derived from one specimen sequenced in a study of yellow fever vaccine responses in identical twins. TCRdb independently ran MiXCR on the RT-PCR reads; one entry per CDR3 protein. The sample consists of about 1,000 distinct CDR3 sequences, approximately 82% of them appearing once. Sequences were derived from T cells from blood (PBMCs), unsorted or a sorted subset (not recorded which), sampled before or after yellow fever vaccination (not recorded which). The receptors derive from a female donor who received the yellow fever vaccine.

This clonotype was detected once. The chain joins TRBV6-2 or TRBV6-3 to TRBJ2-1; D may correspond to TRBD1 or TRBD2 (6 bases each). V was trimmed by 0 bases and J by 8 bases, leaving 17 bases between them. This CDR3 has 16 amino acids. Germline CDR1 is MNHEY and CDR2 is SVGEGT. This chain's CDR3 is CASSYSLGGGSDEQFF. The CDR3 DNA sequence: TGTGCCAGCAGTTACTCCTTAGGAGGGGGTTCTGATGAGCAGTTCTTC.

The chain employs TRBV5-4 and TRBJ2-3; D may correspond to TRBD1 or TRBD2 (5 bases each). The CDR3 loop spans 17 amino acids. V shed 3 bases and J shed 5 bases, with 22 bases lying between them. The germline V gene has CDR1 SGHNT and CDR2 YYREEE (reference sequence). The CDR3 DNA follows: TGTGCCAGCAGCTCGCCGAAAAACCGGGACCACCAAGATACGCAGTATTTT. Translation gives CASSSPKNRDHQDTQYF. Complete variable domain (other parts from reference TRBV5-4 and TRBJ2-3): ETGVTQSPTHLIKTRGQQVTLRCSSQSGHNTVSWYQQALGQGPQFIFQYYREEENGRGNFPPRFSGLQFPNYSSELNVNALELDDSALYLCASSSPKNRDHQDTQYFGPGTRLTVL.

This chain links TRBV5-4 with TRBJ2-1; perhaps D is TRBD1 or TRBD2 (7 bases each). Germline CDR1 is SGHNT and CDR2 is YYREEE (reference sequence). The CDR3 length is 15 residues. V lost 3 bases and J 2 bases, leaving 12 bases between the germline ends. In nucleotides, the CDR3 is TGTGCCAGCAGCTCAGGGGGAGGGGCCTACAATGAGCAGTTCTTC. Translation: CASSSGGGAYNEQFF. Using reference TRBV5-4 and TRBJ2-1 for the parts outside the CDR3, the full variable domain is ETGVTQSPTHLIKTRGQQVTLRCSSQSGHNTVSWYQQALGQGPQFIFQYYREEENGRGNFPPRFSGLQFPNYSSELNVNALELDDSALYLCASSSGGGAYNEQFFGPGTRLTVL.

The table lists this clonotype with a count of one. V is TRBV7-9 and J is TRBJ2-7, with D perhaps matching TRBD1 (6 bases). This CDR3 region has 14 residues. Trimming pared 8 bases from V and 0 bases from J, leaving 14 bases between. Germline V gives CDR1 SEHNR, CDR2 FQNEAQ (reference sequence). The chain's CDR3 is CASSDSLSSYEQYF. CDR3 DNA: TGTGCCAGCTCGGACAGCCTGAGCTCCTACGAGCAGTACTTC.

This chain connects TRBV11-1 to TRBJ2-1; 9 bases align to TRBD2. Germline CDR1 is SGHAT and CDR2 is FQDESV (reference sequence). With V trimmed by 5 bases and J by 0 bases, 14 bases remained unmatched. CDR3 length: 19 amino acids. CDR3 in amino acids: CASSRRPSGASSSYNEQFF. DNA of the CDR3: TGTGCCAGCAGCCGACGTCCTAGCGGGGCTTCTAGCTCCTACAATGAGCAGTTCTTC.

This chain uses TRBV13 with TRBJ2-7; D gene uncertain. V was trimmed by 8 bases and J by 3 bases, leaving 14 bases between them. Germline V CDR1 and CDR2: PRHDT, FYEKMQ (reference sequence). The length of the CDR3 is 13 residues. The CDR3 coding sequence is TGTGCCAGCGTTGCTCCAGGAGACTACGAGCAGTACTTC. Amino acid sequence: CASVAPGDYEQYF.